This T cell receptor beta chain originates from a study of blood T cell repertoires in COVID-19. Germline loops: CDR1 MNHEY, CDR2 SVGEGT. The V and J ends lost 2 bases and 5 bases, in that order; junction bases with no gene match: 7. The CDR3 is 15 amino acids. The assay was immunoSEQ multiplex PCR, and TCRdb's table has in-frame clones only and misses some. Of 100,000 to 150,000 clones detected, almost 70% appear once; the ten largest clones hold 1.9%. The TCR was taken from a woman in her 70s with acute or convalescent COVID-19. This rearrangement joins TRBV6-2 or TRBV6-3 to TRBJ2-7, with 9 bases lining up with TRBD1. The sample consisted of peripheral blood. Written as DNA, the CDR3 is TGTGCCAGCAGTTACCGGCGACAGGGGGGTGACGAGCAGTACTTC. This translates into CASSYRRQGGDEQYF.